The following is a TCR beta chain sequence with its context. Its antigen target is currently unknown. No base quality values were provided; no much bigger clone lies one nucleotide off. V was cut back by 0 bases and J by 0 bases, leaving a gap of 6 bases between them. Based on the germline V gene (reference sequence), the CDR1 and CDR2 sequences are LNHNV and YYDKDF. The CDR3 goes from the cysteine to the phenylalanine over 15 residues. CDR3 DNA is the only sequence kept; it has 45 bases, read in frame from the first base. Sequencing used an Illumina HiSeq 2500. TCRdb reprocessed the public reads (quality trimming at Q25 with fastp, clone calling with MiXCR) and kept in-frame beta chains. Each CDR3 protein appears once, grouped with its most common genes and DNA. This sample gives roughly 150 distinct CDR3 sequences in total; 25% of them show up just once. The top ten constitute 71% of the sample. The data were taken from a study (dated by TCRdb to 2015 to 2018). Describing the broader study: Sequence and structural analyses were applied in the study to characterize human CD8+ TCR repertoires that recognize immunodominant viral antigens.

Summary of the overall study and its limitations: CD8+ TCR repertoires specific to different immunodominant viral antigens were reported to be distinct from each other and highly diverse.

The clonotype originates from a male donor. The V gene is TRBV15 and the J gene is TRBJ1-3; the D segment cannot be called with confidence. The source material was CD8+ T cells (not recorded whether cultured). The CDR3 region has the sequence CATSRDRSSGNTIYF. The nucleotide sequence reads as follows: TGTGCCACCAGCAGAGACAGGAGCTCTGGAAACACCATATATTTT.